The following is a T cell receptor (beta chain) sequence with its context. Its antigen remains unidentified. No clone much larger than this one lies a single base away; base qualities are absent. At study entry, a tuberculin skin test and the QuantiFERON-TB GOLD In-Tube IGRA were used to screen adolescents for latent tuberculosis infection. Unsorted cryopreserved PBMC were immunosequenced, covering on average around 100,000 T cells per clinical donor. Eleven high schools in the Worcester region of the Western Cape, South Africa, served as enrollment sites for adolescents aged 12 to 18 years. Roughly 10 adolescents infected with M. tuberculosis and about 10 uninfected adolescents were chosen and matched for age and sex. PBMC from adolescents were isolated by density centrifugation from freshly drawn heparinized blood and were then cryopreserved. Via the germline V gene, CDR1 is SGHRS and CDR2 YFSETQ. Between the V and J ends, shortened by 4 bases and 5 bases respectively, the junction contains 15 bases. Taken from cysteine to phenylalanine, the CDR3 has 14 residues. CDR3 DNA only is kept here, 42 bases in frame from base 1.

This entry comes from a study of T cells in tuberculosis (dated 2018 in TCRdb). Background on the whole study: In the study, CD1B tetramers and high-throughput TCR immunosequencing were combined to characterize T cells specific for the mycobacterial lipid antigen glucose monomycolate (GMM). In a South African clinical cohort, IGRA-negative adolescents, IGRA-positive adolescents with latent tuberculosis and adults with active tuberculosis were compared, with ten to eleven people in each group. General conclusions and limits of the study: Shorter CDR3-alpha lengths in active tuberculosis patients partly drove the smaller NN-distances, and the TCR-beta difference was not statistically significant. An accuracy of 87% (AUROC 0.90) was reached by a classifier using the diverse GMM-specific repertoire, compared with about 65% accuracy when GEM motif frequencies were used. Clinical samples were chosen by availability of cryopreserved specimens, and active tuberculosis cases were adults while controls were adolescents. Compared with IGRA-negative controls, TCR-alpha repertoires from active tuberculosis had smaller mean NN-distances to GMM-specific TCRs, which suggests that these TCRs underwent clonal expansion.

The immunoSEQ multiplex PCR assay was used to generate TCR libraries, with TCR-beta and/or TCR-alpha/delta assays applied to each sample. Amplified TCR libraries were sequenced on the Illumina high-throughput platform. In the original analysis: Clustering and dimensionality reduction relied on pairwise TCRdist distances among GMM-specific receptors from T cells that were either sorted ex vivo or expanded in vitro. Each clinical repertoire was assigned a mean NN-distance score, defined as the average TCRdist to the nearest 10% of tetramer-positive reference sequences. GEM TCR motif frequency was calculated as the fraction of unique TCRs that matched known GEM sequences in V/J usage and CDR3 length. Active tuberculosis was classified by linear discriminant analysis with leave-one-out cross-validation, implemented in scikit-learn. As stored in TCRdb, this immuneACCESS dataset retains in-frame rearrangements with V and J assigned. A fraction of the clones does not appear; measured against another copy, unresolved V genes explain less than half of the discrepancy, and the remainder lacks a known reason. That table is the source of V, J and clone size, and D and trimming were worked out from the DNA. The table for this sample lists about 30,000 clones; approximately 95% of them were counted only once. The ten largest clones add up to under 9.5% of the sample.

The sequence was obtained from a donor under 30 with latent tuberculosis or without tuberculosis infection. Material for sequencing was PBMCs. This chain is built from TRBV5-1 and TRBJ2-5; TRBD2 could be the D gene, as 7 bases match. CDR3 reads: CASSAGAGGETQYF. The DNA sequence follows: TGCGCCAGCAGCGCAGGGGCCGGGGGGGAGACCCAGTACTTC.